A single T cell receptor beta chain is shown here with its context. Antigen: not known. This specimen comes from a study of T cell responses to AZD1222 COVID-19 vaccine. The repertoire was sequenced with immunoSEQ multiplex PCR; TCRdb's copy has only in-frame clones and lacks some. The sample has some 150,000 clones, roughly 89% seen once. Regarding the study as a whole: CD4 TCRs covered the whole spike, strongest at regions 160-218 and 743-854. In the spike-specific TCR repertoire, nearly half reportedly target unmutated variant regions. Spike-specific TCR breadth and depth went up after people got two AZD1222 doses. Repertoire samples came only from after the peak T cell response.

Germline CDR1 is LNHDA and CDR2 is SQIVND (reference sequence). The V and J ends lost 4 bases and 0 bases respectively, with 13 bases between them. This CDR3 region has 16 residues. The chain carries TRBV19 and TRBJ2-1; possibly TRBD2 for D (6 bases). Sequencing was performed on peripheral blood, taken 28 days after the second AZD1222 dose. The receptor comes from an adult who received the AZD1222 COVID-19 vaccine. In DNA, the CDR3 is TGTGCCAGTAGTACCTTAGCGGTGAGCTCCTACAATGAGCAGTTCTTC. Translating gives CASSTLAVSSYNEQFF. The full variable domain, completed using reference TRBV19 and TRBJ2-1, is DGGITQSPKYLFRKEGQNVTLSCEQNLNHDAMYWYRQDPGQGLRLIYYSQIVNDFQKGDIAEGYSVSREKKESFPLTVTSAQKNPTAFYLCASSTLAVSSYNEQFFGPGTRLTVL.